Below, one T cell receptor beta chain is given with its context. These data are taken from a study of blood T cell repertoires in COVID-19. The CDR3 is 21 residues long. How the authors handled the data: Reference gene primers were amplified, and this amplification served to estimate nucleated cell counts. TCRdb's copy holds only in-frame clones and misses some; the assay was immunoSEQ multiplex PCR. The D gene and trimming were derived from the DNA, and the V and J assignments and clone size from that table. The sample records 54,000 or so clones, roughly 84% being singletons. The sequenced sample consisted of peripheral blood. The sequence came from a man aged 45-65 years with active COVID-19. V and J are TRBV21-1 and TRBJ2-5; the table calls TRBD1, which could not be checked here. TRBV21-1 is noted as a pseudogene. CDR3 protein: CASSKGDNRQGWGHFQETQYF. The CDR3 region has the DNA TGTGCCAGCAGCAAAGGGGACAATAGACAGGGTTGGGGTCACTTCCAAGAGACCCAGTACTTC.